This T cell receptor beta chain was identified during a study of T cell responses to AZD1222 COVID-19 vaccine. The CDR3 is 16 residues long. Germline loops: CDR1 SGHDN, CDR2 FVKESK. V gave up 1 base and J gave up 0 bases; unmatched junction bases: 1. The table came from immunoSEQ multiplex PCR; TCRdb's copy has only in-frame clones and leaves some out. The sample comprises some 140,000 clones, 85% to 95% of which are singletons, and approximately 6.9% rests with the top ten. The sample in question was peripheral blood, obtained 28 days after the second AZD1222 dose. The chain couples TRBV14 to TRBJ1-4; 8 bases line up with TRBD1. This TCR derives from an adult who received the AZD1222 COVID-19 vaccine. The CDR3 spells CASSQGTGSTNEKLFF. CDR3 bases: TGTGCCAGCAGCCAAGGGACAGGGTCAACTAATGAAAAACTGTTTTTT.